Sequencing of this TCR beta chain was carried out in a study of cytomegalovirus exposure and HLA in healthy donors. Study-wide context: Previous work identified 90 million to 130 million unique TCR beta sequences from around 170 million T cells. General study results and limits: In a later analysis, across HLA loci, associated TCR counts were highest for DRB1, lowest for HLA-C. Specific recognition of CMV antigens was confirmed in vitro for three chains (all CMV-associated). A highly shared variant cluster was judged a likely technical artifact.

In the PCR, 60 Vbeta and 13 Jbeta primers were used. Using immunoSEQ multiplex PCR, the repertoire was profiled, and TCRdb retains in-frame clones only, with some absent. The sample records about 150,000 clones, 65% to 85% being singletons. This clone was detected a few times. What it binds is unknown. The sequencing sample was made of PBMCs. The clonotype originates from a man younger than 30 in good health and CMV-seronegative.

CDR3 residues: CASSRTSGGGSGANVLTF. DNA of the CDR3: TGTGCCAGTAGTAGGACTAGCGGGGGGGGCTCTGGGGCCAACGTCCTGACTTTC. The chain joins TRBV19 to TRBJ2-6; 15 nucleotides match TRBD2. V lost 4 bases to trimming and J lost 0 bases; unmatched junction nucleotides: 1. CDR3 length equals 18 residues. Looked up from germline, CDR1 is LNHDA and CDR2 is SQIVND (reference sequence).